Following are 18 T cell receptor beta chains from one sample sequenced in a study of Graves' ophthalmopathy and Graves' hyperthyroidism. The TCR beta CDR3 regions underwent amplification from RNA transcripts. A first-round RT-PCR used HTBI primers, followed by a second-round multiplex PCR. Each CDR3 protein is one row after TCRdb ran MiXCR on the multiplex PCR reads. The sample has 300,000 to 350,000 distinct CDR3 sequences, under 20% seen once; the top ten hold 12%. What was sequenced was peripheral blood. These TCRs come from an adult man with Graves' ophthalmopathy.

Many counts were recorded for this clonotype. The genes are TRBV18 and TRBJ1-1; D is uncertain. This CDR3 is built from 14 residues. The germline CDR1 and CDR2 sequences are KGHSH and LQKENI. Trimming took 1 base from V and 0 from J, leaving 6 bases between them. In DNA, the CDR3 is TGTGCCAGCTCACCACGTCCGGTGAACACTGAAGCTTTCTTT. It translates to CASSPRPVNTEAFF. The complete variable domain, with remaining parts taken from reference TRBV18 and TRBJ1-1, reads NAGVMQNPRHLVRRRGQEARLRCSPMKGHSHVYWYRQLPEEGLKFMVYLQKENIIDESGMPKERFSAEFPKEGPSILRIQQVVRGDSAAYFCASSPRPVNTEAFFGQGTRLTVV.

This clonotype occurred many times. The CDR3 DNA reads TGTGCCAGCAGGATGGCCACTTCAGTGACTGAAGCTTTCTTT. Translating gives CASRMATSVTEAFF. This chain connects TRBV12-3 or TRBV12-4 to TRBJ1-1; D unresolved. The CDR3 contains 14 residues. Trimming pared 6 bases from V and 5 bases from J, leaving 16 bases between.

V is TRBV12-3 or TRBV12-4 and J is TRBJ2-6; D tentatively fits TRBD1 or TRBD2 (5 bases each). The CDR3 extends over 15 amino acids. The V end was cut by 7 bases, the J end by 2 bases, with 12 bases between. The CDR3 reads CASTRWGTGANVLTF. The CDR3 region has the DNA TGTGCCAGCACCAGATGGGGGACTGGGGCCAACGTCCTGACTTTC.

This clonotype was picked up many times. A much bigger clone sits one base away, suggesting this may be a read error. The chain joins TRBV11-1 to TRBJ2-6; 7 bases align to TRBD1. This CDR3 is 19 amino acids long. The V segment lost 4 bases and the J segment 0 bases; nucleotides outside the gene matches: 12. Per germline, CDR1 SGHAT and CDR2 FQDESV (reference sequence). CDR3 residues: CASSSASGQWPSGANVLTF. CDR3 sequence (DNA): TGTGCCAGCAGCTCCGCCTCGGGACAGTGGCCCTCTGGGGCCAACGTCCTGACTTTC.

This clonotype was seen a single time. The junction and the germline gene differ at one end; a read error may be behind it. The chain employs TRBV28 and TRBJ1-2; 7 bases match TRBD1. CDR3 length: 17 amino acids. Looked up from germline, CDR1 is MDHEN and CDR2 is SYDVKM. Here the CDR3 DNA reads TGTGCCAGCAGTTTGTCCCAGGGGGACGCCGCTAACTATGGCTACAACTTC. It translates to CASSLSQGDAANYGYNF.

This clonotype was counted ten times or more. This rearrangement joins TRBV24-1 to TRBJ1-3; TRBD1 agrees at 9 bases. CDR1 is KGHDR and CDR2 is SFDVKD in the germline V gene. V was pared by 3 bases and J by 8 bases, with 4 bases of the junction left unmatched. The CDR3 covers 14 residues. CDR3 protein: CATSDPGQGDTIYF. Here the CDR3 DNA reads TGTGCCACCAGTGATCCGGGACAGGGTGACACCATATATTTT.

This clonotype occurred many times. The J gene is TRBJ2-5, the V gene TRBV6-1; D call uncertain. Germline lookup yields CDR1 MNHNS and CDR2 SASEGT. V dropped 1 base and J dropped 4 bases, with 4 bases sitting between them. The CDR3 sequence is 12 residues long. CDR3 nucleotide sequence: TGTGCCAGCAGTGAAGTGCGAGAGACCCAGTACTTC. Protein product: CASSEVRETQYF.

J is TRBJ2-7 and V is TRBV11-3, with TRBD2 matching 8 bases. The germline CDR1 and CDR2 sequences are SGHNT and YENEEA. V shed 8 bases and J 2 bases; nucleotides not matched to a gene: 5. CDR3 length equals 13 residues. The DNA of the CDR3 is TGTGCCAGCCCCGGGGGGGCCGCCTACGAGCAGTACTTC. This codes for CASPGGAAYEQYF.

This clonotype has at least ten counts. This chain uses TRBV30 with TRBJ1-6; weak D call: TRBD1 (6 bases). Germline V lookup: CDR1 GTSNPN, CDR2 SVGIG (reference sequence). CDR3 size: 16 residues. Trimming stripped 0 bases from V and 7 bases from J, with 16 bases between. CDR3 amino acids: CAWSVRGGGGNSPLHF. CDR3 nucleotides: TGTGCCTGGAGTGTACGGGGCGGAGGGGGGAATTCACCCCTCCACTTT.

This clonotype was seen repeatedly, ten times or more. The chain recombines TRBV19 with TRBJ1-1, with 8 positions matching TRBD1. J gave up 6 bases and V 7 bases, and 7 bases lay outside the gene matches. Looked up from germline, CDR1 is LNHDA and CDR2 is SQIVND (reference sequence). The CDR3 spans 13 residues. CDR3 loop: CASTRQGRAEAFF. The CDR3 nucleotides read TGTGCCAGTACCCGACAGGGGAGGGCTGAAGCTTTCTTT.

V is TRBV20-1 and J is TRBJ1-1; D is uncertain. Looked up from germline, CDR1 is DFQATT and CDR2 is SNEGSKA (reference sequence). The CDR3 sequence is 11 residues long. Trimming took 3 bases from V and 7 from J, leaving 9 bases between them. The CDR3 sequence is CSARLGLEAFF. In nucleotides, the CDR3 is TGCAGTGCTAGGCTAGGGCTTGAAGCTTTCTTT.

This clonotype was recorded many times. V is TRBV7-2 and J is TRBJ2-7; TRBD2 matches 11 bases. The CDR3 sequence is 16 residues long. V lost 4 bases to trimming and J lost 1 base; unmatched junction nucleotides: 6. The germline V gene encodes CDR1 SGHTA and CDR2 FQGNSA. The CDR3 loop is CASSSAGTSGSYEQYF. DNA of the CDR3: TGTGCCAGCAGCTCAGCCGGGACTAGCGGATCCTACGAGCAGTACTTC.

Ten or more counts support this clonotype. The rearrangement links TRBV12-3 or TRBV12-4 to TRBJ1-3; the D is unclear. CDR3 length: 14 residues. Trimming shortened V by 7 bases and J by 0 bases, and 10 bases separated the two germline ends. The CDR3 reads CASISPPSGNTIYF. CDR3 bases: TGTGCCAGCATAAGCCCCCCCTCTGGAAACACCATATATTTT.

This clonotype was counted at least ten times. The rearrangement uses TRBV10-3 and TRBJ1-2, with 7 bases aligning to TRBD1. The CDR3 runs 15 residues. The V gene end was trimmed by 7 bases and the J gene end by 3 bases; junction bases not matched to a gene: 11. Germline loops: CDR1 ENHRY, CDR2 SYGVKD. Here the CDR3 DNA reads TGTGCCATCACCAGACAGGGTTTGGGGGACTATGGCTACACCTTC. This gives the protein CAITRQGLGDYGYTF.

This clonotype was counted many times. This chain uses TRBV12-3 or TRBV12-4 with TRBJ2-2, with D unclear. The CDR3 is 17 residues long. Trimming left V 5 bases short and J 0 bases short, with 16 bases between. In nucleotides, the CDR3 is TGTGCCAGCAGTCCAAGAATCCTGATGTCGAACACCGGGGAGCTGTTTTTT. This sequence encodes CASSPRILMSNTGELFF.

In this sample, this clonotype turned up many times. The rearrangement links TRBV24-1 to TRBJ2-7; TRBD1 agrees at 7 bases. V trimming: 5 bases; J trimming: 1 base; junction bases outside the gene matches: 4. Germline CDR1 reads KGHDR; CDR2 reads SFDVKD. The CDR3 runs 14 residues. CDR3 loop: CATSARTGSYEQYF. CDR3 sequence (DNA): TGTGCCACCAGTGCCCGGACAGGATCCTACGAGCAGTACTTC.

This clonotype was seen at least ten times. CDR3 in amino acids: CACPQGPNSPLHF. The CDR3 DNA reads TGTGCCTGCCCGCAAGGCCCTAATTCACCCCTCCACTTT. The chain joins TRBV30 to TRBJ1-6; D uncertain. Germline values: CDR1 GTSNPN, CDR2 SVGIG (reference sequence). The V and J ends lost 6 bases and 6 bases respectively, with 12 bases between them. The CDR3 loop spans 13 amino acids. The whole variable domain, remainder taken from reference TRBV30 and TRBJ1-6, is SQTIHQWPATLVQPVGSPLSLECTVEGTSNPNLYWYRQAAGRGLQLLFYSVGIGQISSEVPQNLSASRPQDRQFILSSKKLLLSDSGFYLCACPQGPNSPLHFGNGTRLTVT.

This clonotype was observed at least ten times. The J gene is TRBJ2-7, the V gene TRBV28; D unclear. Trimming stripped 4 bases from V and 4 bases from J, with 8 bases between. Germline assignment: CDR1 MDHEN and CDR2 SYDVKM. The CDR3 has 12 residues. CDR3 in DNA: TGTGCCAGCAGTTCCCTCGAATACGAGCAGTACTTC. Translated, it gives CASSSLEYEQYF.